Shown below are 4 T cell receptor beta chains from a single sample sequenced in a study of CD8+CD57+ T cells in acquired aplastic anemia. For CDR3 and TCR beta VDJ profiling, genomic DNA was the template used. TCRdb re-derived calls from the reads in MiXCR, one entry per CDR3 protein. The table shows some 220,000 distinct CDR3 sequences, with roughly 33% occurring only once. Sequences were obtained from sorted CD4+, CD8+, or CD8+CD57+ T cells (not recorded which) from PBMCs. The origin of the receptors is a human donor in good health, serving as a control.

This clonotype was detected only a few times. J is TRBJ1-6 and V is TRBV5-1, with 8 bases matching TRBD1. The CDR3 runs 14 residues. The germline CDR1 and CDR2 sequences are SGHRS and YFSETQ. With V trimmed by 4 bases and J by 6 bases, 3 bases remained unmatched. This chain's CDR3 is CASSPDRGNSPLHF. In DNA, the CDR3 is TGCGCCAGCAGCCCTGACAGGGGTAATTCACCCCTCCACTTT.

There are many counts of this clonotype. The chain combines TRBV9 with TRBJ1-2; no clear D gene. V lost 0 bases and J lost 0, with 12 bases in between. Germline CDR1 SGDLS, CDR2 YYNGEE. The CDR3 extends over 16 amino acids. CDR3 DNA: TGTGCCAGCAGCGTAGGGGCAGGCCTCTCTAACTATGGCTACACCTTC. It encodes CASSVGAGLSNYGYTF.

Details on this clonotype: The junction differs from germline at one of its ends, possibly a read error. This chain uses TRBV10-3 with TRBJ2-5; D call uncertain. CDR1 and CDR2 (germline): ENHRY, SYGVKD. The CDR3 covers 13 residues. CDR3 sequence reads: CAISDVYQGTQYF. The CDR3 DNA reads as TGCGCCATCAGCGACGTTTACCAAGGGACCCAGTACTTC.

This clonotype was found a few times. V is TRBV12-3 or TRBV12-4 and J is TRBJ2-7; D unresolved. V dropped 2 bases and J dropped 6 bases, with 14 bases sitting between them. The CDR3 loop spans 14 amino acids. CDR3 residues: CASSLSLDVIEQYF. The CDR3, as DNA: TGTGCCAGCAGTTTAAGCCTAGATGTAATCGAGCAGTACTTC.